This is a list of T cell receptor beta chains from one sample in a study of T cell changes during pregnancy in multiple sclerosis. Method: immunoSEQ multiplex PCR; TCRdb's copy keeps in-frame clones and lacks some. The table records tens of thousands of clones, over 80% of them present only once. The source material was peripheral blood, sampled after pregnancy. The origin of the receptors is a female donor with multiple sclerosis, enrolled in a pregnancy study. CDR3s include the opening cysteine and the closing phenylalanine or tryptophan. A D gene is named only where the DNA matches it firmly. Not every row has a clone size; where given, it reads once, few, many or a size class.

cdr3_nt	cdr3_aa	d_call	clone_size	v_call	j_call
TGTGCCAGCAGTATCTACCCAAGCGGACAGACCCAGTACTTC	CASSIYPSGQTQYF	-	once	TRBV6-5	TRBJ2-5
TGTGCCAGCTCCCCCGGTTGGGACAGGAACTATGGCTACACCTTC	CASSPGWDRNYGYTF	TRBD1	-	TRBV18	TRBJ1-2
TGTGCCAGCAGGTTCCGACAGGCAACTAATGAAAAACTGTTTTTT	CASRFRQATNEKLFF	-	-	TRBV5-6	TRBJ1-4
TGTGCCAGCAGTGACAAAAGAGTCCCCGGGGAGCTGTTTTTT	CASSDKRVPGELFF	-	-	TRBV2	TRBJ2-2
TGTGCCAGCAGCTTAGTTTTTAGCGGGGTCGGGGAGACCCAGTACTTC	CASSLVFSGVGETQYF	TRBD2	-	TRBV7-7	TRBJ2-5
TGTGCCAGCTCACCCCCGGCGGATTTGTACGAGCAGTACTTC	CASSPPADLYEQYF	-	-	TRBV18	TRBJ2-7
TGTGCCAGCAGTTTGGCCACAGCAGGTGAAAAACTGTTTTTT	CASSLATAGEKLFF	-	-	TRBV27	TRBJ1-4
TGCGCCGGGACTAGCGGGGTTTCCTACGAGCAGTACTTC	CAGTSGVSYEQYF	TRBD2	-	TRBV10-2	TRBJ2-7
TGTGCCAGCTCACCCCCACACTACAATGAGCAGTTCTTC	CASSPPHYNEQFF	-	-	TRBV18	TRBJ2-1
TGCGCCAGCAGTTCAGGGGGAGCGGGGAACACTGAAGCTTTCTTT	CASSSGGAGNTEAFF	TRBD1	once	TRBV5-1	TRBJ1-1
TGTGCCTGGAGTTCTGTACTACCCGGGGAAAAACTGTTTTTT	CAWSSVLPGEKLFF	-	-	TRBV30	TRBJ1-4
TGTGCCAGCAGCTTAGAGACCTTAGGGGATAGCGGGGCGACGGGTGAGCAGTACTTC	CASSLETLGDSGATGEQYF	TRBD2	-	TRBV13	TRBJ2-7
TGTGCCAGCAGCGTGACGGGTGGGGCCTCCTACGAGCAGTACTTC	CASSVTGGASYEQYF	-	-	TRBV9	TRBJ2-7
TGTGCCAGCAGCGTAGATCGGGGGGGACCCTACGAGCAGTACTTC	CASSVDRGGPYEQYF	TRBD2	-	TRBV9	TRBJ2-7
TGTGCCAGCAGCCCTAGTATTTCAGAGACCCAGTACTTC	CASSPSISETQYF	-	-	TRBV11-3	TRBJ2-5
TGTGCCAGCAGTGACCTACCGTTGCCGGCGGTCACCGGGGAGCTGTTTTTT	CASSDLPLPAVTGELFF	-	-	TRBV6-4	TRBJ2-2
TGTGCCAGCAGCGTAGCTGTCGCGCCGGGTGAGCAGTACTTC	CASSVAVAPGEQYF	-	-	TRBV9	TRBJ2-7
TGCGCCAGCAGCCAACAGGGAAGAAAGAAATATGAAAAACTGTTTTTT	CASSQQGRKKYEKLFF	-	-	TRBV4-1	TRBJ1-4
TGCGCCAGCAGCCAAGATCGGCAGGGCCTAGGCACCGGGGAGCTGTTTTTT	CASSQDRQGLGTGELFF	-	-	TRBV4-3	TRBJ2-2
TGTGCCTGGAGTGTACTGAGCGGGAACTACGAGCAGTACTTC	CAWSVLSGNYEQYF	TRBD2	-	TRBV30	TRBJ2-7